The clone carrying this T cell receptor (beta chain) was recorded only once. Its specificity is not known. This specimen comes from a study of T cell responses to AZD1222 COVID-19 vaccine. The CDR3 contains 16 residues. V lost 3 bases and J 1 base, leaving 15 bases between the germline ends. Germline values: CDR1 LGHDT, CDR2 YNNKEL (reference sequence). Study-wide results and caveats: CD4 TCRs associated with vaccination spanned spike, dominating at 160-218 and 743-854. Donors were chiefly white British, with a greater number of females, and clonal diversity was perhaps underestimated. Receipt of two AZD1222 doses was followed by a rise in Spike-specific TCR breadth and depth. Every sample of the repertoires postdated the peak T cell response.

This table comes from immunoSEQ multiplex PCR, and its TCRdb copy is limited to in-frame clones, with some not included. The sample shows around 74,000 clones, 92% of them seen only once. This rearrangement joins TRBV3-1 (or the pseudogene TRBV3-2) to TRBJ2-5; D possibly corresponds to TRBD1 (5 bases). The receptor's source is an adult in good health. Source: peripheral blood, taken on day 0 of MenACWY control vaccination. The CDR3 DNA reads TGTGCCAGCAGCCAGACTCGACAGCTCCTCCAAGAGACCCAGTACTTC. Translating it yields CASSQTRQLLQETQYF.